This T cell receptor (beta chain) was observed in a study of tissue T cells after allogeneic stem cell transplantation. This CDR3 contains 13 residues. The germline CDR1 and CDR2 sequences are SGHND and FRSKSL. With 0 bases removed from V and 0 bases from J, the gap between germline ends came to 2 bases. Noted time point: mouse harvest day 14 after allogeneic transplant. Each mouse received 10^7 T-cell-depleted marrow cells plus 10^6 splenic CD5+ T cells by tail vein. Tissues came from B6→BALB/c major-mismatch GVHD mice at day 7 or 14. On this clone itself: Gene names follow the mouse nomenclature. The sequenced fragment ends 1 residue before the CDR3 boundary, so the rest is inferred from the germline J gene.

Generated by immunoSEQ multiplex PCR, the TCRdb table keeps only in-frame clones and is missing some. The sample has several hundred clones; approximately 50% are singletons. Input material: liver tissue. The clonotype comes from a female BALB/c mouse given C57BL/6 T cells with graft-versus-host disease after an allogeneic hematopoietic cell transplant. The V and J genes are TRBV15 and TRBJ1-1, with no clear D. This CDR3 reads CASSLAANTEVFF. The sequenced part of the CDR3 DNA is TGTGCCAGCAGTTTAGCAGCAAACACAGAAGTCTTC. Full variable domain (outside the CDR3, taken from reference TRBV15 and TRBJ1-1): DAGVTQTPRHEVAEKGQTIILKCEPVSGHNDLFWYRQTKIQGLELLSYFRSKSLMEDGGAFKDRFKAEMLNSSFSTLKIQPTEPKDSAVYLCASSLAANTEVFFGKGTRLTVV.